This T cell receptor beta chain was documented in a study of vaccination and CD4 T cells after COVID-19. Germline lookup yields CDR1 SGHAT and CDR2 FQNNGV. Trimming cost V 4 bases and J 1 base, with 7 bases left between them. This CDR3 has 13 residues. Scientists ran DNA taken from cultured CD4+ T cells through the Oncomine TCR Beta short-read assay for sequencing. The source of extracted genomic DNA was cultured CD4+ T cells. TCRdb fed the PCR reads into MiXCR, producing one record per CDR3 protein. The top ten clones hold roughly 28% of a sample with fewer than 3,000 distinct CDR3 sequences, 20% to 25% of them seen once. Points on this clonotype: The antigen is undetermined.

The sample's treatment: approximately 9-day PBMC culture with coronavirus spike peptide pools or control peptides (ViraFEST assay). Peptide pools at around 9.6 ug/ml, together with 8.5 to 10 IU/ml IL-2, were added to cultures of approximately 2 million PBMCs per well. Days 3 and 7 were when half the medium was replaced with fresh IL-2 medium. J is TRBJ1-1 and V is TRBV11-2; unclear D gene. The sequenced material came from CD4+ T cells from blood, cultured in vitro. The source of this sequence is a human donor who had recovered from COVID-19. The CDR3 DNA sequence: TGTGCCAGCAGCTACGCGTGGAACACTGAAGCTTTCTTT. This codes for CASSYAWNTEAFF.